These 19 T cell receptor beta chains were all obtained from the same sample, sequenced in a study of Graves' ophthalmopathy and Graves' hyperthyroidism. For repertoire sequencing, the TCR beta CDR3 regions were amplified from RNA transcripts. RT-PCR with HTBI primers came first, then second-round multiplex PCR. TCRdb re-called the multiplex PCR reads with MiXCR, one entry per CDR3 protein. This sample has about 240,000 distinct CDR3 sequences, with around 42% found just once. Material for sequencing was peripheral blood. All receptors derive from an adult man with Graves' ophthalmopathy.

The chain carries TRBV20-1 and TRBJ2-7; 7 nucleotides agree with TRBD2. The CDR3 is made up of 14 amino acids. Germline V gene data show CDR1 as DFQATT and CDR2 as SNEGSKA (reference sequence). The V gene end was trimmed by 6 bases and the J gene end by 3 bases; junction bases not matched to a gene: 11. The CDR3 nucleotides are TGCAGTGCCCCCGGCGGGGGACCCTACTACGAGCAGTACTTC. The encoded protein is CSAPGGGPYYEQYF.

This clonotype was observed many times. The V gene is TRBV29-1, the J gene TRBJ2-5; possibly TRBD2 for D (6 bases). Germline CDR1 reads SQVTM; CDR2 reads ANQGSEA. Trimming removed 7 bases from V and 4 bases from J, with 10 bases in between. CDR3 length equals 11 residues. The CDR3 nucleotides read TGCAGCGCCCTGGGGGGAGAGACCCAGTACTTC. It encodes CSALGGETQYF.

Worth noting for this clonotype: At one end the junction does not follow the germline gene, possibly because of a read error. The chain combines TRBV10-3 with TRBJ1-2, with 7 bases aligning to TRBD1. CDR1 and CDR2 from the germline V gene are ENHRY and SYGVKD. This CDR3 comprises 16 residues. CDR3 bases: TGTGCCAGCAGTGAAGCCAATGGACAGGTCCTCTATGGCTACACCTTC. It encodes CASSEANGQVLYGYTF.

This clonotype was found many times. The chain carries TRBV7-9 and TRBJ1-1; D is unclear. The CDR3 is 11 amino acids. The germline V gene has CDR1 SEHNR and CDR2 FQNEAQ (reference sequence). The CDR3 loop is CAGSFGTEAFF. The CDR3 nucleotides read TGTGCTGGAAGTTTCGGCACTGAAGCTTTCTTT.

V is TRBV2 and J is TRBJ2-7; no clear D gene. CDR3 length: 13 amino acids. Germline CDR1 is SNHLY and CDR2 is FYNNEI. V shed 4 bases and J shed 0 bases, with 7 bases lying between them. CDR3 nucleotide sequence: TGTGCCAGCAGTGGTACACTCTCCTACGAGCAGTACTTC. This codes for CASSGTLSYEQYF.

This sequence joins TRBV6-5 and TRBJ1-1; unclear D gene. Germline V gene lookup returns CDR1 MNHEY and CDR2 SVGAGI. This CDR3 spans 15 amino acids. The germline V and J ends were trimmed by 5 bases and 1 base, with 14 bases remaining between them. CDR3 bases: TGTGCCAGCAGTCTTTCTAACCAAGCGAACACTGAAGCTTTCTTT. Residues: CASSLSNQANTEAFF.

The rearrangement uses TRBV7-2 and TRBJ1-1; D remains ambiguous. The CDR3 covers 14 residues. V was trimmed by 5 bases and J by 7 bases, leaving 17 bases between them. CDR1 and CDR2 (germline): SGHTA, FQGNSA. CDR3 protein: CASSPLGTEDEAFF. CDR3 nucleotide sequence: TGTGCCAGCAGCCCACTTGGAACCGAGGATGAAGCTTTCTTT.

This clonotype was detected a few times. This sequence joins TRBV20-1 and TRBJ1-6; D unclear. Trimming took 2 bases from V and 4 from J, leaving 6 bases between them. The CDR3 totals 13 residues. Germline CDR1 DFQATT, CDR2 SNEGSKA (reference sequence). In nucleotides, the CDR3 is TGCAGTGCTAGACAGGAGTATAATTCACCCCTCCACTTT. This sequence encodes CSARQEYNSPLHF.

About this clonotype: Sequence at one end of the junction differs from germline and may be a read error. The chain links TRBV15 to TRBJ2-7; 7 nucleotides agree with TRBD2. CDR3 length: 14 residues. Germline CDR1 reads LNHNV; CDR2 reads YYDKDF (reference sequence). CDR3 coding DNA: TGTGCCACCAGCAGCCTTTCAAGGGACTACGAGCAGTGCTTC. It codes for CATSSLSRDYEQCF. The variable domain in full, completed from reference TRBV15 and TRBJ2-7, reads DAMVIQNPRYQVTQFGKPVTLSCSQTLNHNVMYWYQQKSSQAPKLLFHYYDKDFNNEADTPDNFQSRRPNTSFCFLDIRSPGLGDTAMYLCATSSLSRDYEQCFGPGTRLTVT.

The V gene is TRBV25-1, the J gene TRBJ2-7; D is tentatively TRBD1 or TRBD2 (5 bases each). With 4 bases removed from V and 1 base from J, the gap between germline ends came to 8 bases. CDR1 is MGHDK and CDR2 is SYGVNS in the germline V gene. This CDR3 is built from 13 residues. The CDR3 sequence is CASSGDASYEQYF. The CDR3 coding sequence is TGTGCCAGCAGTGGGGACGCTTCCTACGAGCAGTACTTC.

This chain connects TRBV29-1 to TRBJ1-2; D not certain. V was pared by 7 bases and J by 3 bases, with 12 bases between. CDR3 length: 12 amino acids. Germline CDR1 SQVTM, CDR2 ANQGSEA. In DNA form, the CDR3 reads TGCAGCGGCCTTGGGAGGGACTATGGCTACACCTTC. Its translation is CSGLGRDYGYTF.

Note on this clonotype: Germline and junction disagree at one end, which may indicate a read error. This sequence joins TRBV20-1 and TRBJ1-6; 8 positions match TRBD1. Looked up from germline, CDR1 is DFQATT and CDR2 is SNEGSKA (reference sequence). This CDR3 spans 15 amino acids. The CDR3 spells CSARVGQGYDSPLHF. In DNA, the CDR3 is TGCAGTGCTAGAGTAGGACAGGGCTATGATTCACCCCTCCACTTT.

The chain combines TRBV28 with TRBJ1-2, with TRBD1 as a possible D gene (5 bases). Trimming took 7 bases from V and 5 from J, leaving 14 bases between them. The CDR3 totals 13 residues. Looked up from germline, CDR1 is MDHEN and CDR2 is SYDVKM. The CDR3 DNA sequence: TGTGCCAGCAAGAACGGGGGGAGGTATGGCTACACCTTC. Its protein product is CASKNGGRYGYTF.

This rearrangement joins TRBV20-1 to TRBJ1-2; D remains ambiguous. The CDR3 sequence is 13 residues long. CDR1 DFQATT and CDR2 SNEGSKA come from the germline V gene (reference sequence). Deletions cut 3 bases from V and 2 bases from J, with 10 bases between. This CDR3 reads CSARGGINYGYTF. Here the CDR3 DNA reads TGCAGTGCTAGGGGAGGAATAAACTATGGCTACACCTTC.

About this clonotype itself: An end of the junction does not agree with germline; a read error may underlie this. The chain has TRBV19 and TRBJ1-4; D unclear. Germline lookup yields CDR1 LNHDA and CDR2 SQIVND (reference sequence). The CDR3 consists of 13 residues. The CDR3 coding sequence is TGTGTCAGTAGTATCGTCTTCGAAGAAAAACTGTTTTTT. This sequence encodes CVSSIVFEEKLFF.

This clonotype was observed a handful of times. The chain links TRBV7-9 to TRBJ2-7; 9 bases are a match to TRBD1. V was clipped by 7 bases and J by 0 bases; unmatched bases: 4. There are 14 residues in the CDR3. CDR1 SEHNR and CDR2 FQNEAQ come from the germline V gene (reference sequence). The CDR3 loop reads CASTRTGDSYEQYF. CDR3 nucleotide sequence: TGTGCCAGCACCCGGACAGGGGACTCCTACGAGCAGTACTTC.

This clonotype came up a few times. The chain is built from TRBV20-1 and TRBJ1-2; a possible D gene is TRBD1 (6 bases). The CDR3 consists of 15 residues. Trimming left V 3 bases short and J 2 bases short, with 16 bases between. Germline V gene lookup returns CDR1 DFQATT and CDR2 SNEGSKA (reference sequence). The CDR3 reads CSARSPRTANYGYTF. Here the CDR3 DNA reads TGCAGTGCTAGGTCCCCCCGGACAGCGAACTATGGCTACACCTTC.

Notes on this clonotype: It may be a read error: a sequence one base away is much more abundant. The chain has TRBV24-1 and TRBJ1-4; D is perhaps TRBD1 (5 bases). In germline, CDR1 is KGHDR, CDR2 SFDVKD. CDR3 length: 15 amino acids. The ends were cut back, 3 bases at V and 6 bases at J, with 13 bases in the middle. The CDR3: CATSDTDGGHEKLFF. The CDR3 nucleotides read TGTGCCACCAGTGATACCGACGGGGGACATGAAAAACTGTTTTTT.

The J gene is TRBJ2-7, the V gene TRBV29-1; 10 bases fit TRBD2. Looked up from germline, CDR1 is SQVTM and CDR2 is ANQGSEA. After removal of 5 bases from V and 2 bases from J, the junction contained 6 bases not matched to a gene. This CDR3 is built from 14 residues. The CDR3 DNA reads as TGCAGCGTTTCTGGGACTAGCGACACCTACGAGCAGTACTTC. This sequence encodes CSVSGTSDTYEQYF.